These 17 T cell receptor beta chains originate from one sample sequenced in a study of Ad26.COV2.S vaccination and SARS-CoV-2 variants. Profiling relied on immunoSEQ multiplex PCR, and the TCRdb table lists in-frame clones only, not all of them. This sample yields almost 400,000 clones, of which approximately 91% are seen a single time; about 2% belongs to the top ten. Treatment indicated: about 20 received Ad26.COV2.S at low or high dose, single or two shots; about 5 received placebo; per-sample allocation not given. Day 63 after the first injection of vaccine or placebo was the sampling time. The sequences come from peripheral blood, collected in a trial of Ad26.COV2.S vaccine versus placebo. The receptors shown here come from a person aged 18-65 years who received the Ad26.COV2.S COVID-19 vaccine or a placebo.

CDR3 bases: TGTGCCTGGAGTCGGACTAGCGGGAGGGACATTCAGTACTTC. Residues: CAWSRTSGRDIQYF. The chain combines TRBV30 with TRBJ2-4; 15 positions agree with TRBD2. With V trimmed by 2 bases and J by 8 bases, 1 base remained unmatched. The CDR3 loop spans 14 amino acids. Germline assignment: CDR1 GTSNPN and CDR2 SVGIG (reference sequence).

This clone appeared once. The V gene is TRBV7-9, the J gene TRBJ2-1, with D possibly being TRBD2 (6 bases). The V end lost 7 bases, the J end lost 6 bases, and 13 bases lay between the germline ends. The length of the CDR3 is 13 residues. Germline V lookup: CDR1 SEHNR, CDR2 FQNEAQ (reference sequence). The CDR3 nucleotides are TGTGCCAGCATGACGGGGGTCCCCAATGAGCAGTTCTTC. Translation: CASMTGVPNEQFF.

The gene calls are TRBV6-5 and TRBJ2-1; no reliable D call. The CDR3 is 14 residues long. In germline, CDR1 is MNHEY, CDR2 SVGAGI. V was shortened by 5 bases and J by 6 bases, with 14 bases between the two germline ends. CDR3: CASSQTLKGNEQFF. CDR3 nucleotide sequence: TGTGCCAGCAGTCAAACGCTCAAGGGCAATGAGCAGTTCTTC.

About this clone itself: The sample contains more than one DNA sequence encoding this CDR3. The chain recombines TRBV5-1 with TRBJ2-1; D remains unclear. The ends were cut back, 0 bases at V and 2 bases at J, with 3 bases in the middle. The germline CDR1 and CDR2 sequences are SGHRS and YFSETQ. The CDR3 extends over 13 amino acids. The CDR3 bases are TGCGCCAGCAGCTTGGACCCCTACAATGAGCAGTTCTTC. It specifies CASSLDPYNEQFF. Variable domain in full (rest from reference TRBV5-1 and TRBJ2-1): KAGVTQTPRYLIKTRGQQVTLSCSPISGHRSVSWYQQTPGQGLQFLFEYFSETQRNKGNFPGRFSGRQFSNSRSEMNVSTLELGDSALYLCASSLDPYNEQFFGPGTRLTVL.

This sequence joins TRBV19 and TRBJ1-1; D not certain. Trimming stripped 6 bases from V and 3 bases from J, with 11 bases between. Germline V gene data show CDR1 as LNHDA and CDR2 as SQIVND (reference sequence). This CDR3 has 13 amino acids. The CDR3 region has the DNA TGTGCCAGTAGGTCCCTCGGGGACACTGAAGCTTTCTTT. Its protein is CASRSLGDTEAFF.

Regarding this clone: Relative to the germline gene, one junction end is altered; a read error may explain this. The chain combines TRBV5-1 with TRBJ2-7, with no clear D. Germline values: CDR1 SGHRS, CDR2 YFSETQ. The CDR3 runs to 14 residues. In DNA, the CDR3 is TGCGCCAGCCAAGATGGTGGTACCTCCAACGAGCAGTACTTC. It yields the protein CASQDGGTSNEQYF.

The chain carries TRBV28 and TRBJ1-4; D is undetermined. Looked up from germline, CDR1 is MDHEN and CDR2 is SYDVKM. The CDR3 covers 14 residues. V lost 6 bases and J lost 10, with 18 bases in between. The CDR3 region is CASRSPRASVKLFF. DNA for the CDR3: TGTGCCAGCAGAAGTCCCAGAGCAAGTGTAAAACTGTTTTTT.

The genes are TRBV19 and TRBJ1-4, with 9 nucleotides matching TRBD1. The length of the CDR3 is 15 residues. Trimming removed 7 bases from V and 8 bases from J; junction bases left unmatched: 11. CDR1 and CDR2 from the germline V gene are LNHDA and SQIVND (reference sequence). CDR3 bases: TGTGCCAGTACCATGCAGACAGGGGGACGGGAAAAACTGTTTTTT. It is translated as CASTMQTGGREKLFF.

The J gene is TRBJ1-2, the V gene TRBV18, with D uncertain. V lost 6 bases to trimming and J lost 10 bases, with 18 bases between them. The germline V gene has CDR1 KGHSH and CDR2 LQKENI. The CDR3 has 13 residues. CDR3 coding DNA: TGTGCCAGCTCGCCTATAATGAGAGAACACTACACCTTC. Translation: CASSPIMREHYTF. The whole variable domain, filled in from reference TRBV18 and TRBJ1-2, reads NAGVMQNPRHLVRRRGQEARLRCSPMKGHSHVYWYRQLPEEGLKFMVYLQKENIIDESGMPKERFSAEFPKEGPSILRIQQVVRGDSAAYFCASSPIMREHYTFGSGTRLTVV.

The chain couples TRBV27 to TRBJ2-1; D may match TRBD1 or TRBD2 (6 bases each). Germline CDR1 MNHEY, CDR2 SMNVEV (reference sequence). This CDR3 is built from 14 residues. V gave up 4 bases and J gave up 9 bases, with 16 bases separating them. The CDR3 protein is CASSSRGERVEQFF. The CDR3 nucleotides are TGTGCCAGCAGTTCGAGGGGGGAGCGGGTTGAGCAGTTCTTC.

This chain connects TRBV3-1 (or the pseudogene TRBV3-2) to TRBJ2-2; D gene unclear. The germline V and J ends were trimmed by 4 bases and 4 bases, with 4 bases remaining between them. The CDR3 is 12 residues long. Germline V gene data show CDR1 as LGHDT and CDR2 as YNNKEL (reference sequence). CDR3 in DNA: TGTGCCAGCAGCCGGGGCACCGGGGAGCTGTTTTTT. Protein sequence: CASSRGTGELFF.

A single count supports this clone. The chain couples TRBV11-3 to TRBJ2-3; the match to TRBD1 covers 9 bases. CDR1 and CDR2 (germline): SGHNT, YENEEA. V dropped 3 bases and J dropped 5; count of bases not matched to a gene: 12. There are 17 residues in the CDR3. The CDR3 coding sequence is TGTGCCAGCAGCTTCCGGGTGATAGGACAGGGGAAAGATACGCAGTATTTT. Translated, it gives CASSFRVIGQGKDTQYF.

Comments on this clone: The same CDR3 arises from other DNA sequences in this sample as well. The rearrangement joins TRBV28 to TRBJ2-2; D is uncertain. From germline, CDR1 is MDHEN and CDR2 SYDVKM. The CDR3 totals 12 residues. V lost 5 bases and J 0 bases, leaving 1 base between the germline ends. The CDR3 region is CASSPNTGELFF. The CDR3 DNA is TGTGCCAGCAGTCCGAACACCGGGGAGCTGTTTTTT.

This chain links TRBV6-6 with TRBJ2-2, with 7 bases matching TRBD1. CDR1 and CDR2 from the germline V gene are MNHNY and SVGAGI (reference sequence). This CDR3 is built from 16 residues. Losses at the gene ends were 6 bases for V and 1 base for J; bases not matched to a gene: 8. CDR3 loop: CASSQGQAMNTGELFF. The CDR3, as DNA: TGTGCCAGCAGCCAAGGACAGGCTATGAACACCGGGGAGCTGTTTTTT.

The V and J genes are TRBV6-4 and TRBJ2-3, with D possibly matching TRBD2 (5 bases). Germline lookup yields CDR1 MRHNA and CDR2 SNTAGT. There are 15 residues in the CDR3. The V end lost 3 bases, the J end lost 0 bases, and 10 bases lay between the germline ends. CDR3 sequence reads: CASSDGSASTDTQYF. The CDR3 DNA is TGTGCCAGCAGTGATGGGAGCGCCAGCACAGATACGCAGTATTTT.

This chain joins TRBV28 and TRBJ2-5; D gene ambiguous. Trimming shortened V by 6 bases and J by 3 bases, and 14 bases separated the two germline ends. CDR1 MDHEN and CDR2 SYDVKM come from the germline V gene. The CDR3 is 14 residues long. The CDR3 reads CASSLGPIKETQYF. The CDR3 region has the DNA TGTGCCAGCAGCTTAGGACCGATAAAAGAGACCCAGTACTTC.

The chain uses TRBV12-3 or TRBV12-4 and TRBJ1-2; the D is unclear. Trimming stripped 4 bases from V and 2 bases from J, with 8 bases between. The CDR3 extends over 13 amino acids. Here the CDR3 reads CASSSRRNYGYTF. Here the CDR3 DNA reads TGTGCCAGCAGTTCTAGGAGGAACTATGGCTACACCTTC.